Shown below are 7 T cell receptor beta chains from a single sample sequenced in a study of cytomegalovirus exposure and HLA in healthy donors. Sequenced by immunoSEQ multiplex PCR; TCRdb stores in-frame clones only, minus some. Found here are 250,000 to 400,000 clones, about 90% of them singletons; the top ten hold approximately 1%. Material: PBMCs. The receptors were sampled from a woman in her twenties or thirties in good health and CMV-seropositive.

This sequence joins TRBV4-3 and TRBJ1-2, with a tentative D call TRBD1 (5 bases). This CDR3 is 16 amino acids long. The germline gives CDR1 LGHNA, CDR2 YSLEER. The ends were cut back, 0 bases at V and 1 base at J, with 12 bases in the middle. The CDR3 DNA sequence: TGCGCCAGCAGCCAAGATTTTTCGGGGCTTAACTATGGCTACACCTTC. It is translated as CASSQDFSGLNYGYTF.

The rearrangement joins TRBV2 to TRBJ2-4; tentatively, D is TRBD1 or TRBD2 (5 bases each). CDR1 SNHLY and CDR2 FYNNEI come from the germline V gene. Between the trimmed V and J ends, which lost 5 bases and 1 base, there was a span of 21 bases. The CDR3 sequence is 18 residues long. Here the CDR3 reads CASSSSRGPGSAKNIQYF. CDR3 coding DNA: TGTGCCAGCAGTTCTAGTAGGGGACCTGGCAGCGCCAAAAACATTCAGTACTTC.

This chain uses TRBV7-2 with TRBJ2-7; D is ambiguous. The CDR3 length is 15 residues. V gave up 2 bases and J gave up 3 bases, with 14 bases separating them. Germline CDR1 is SGHTA and CDR2 is FQGNSA. As DNA, the CDR3 is TGTGCCAGCAGCTTAAATCCGGCAGAGAGCTACGAGCAGTACTTC. Its protein product is CASSLNPAESYEQYF.

This sequence joins TRBV6-1 and TRBJ2-7; 12 nucleotides agree with TRBD2. Unmatched junction bases numbered 0, after V lost 3 bases and J lost 3 bases. From germline, CDR1 is MNHNS and CDR2 SASEGT. The CDR3 sequence is 14 residues long. In DNA, the CDR3 is TGTGCCAGCAGTGAGGGACTAGCGGGCTACGAGCAGTACTTC. Translated, it gives CASSEGLAGYEQYF.

The V and J genes are TRBV7-2 and TRBJ2-7, with 8 nucleotides matching TRBD1. The germline V gene has CDR1 SGHTA and CDR2 FQGNSA. The CDR3 runs to 14 residues. Trimming cost V 3 bases and J 1 base; bases outside gene matches: 2. CDR3 nucleotides: TGTGCCAGCAGCTTGGACAGGGTTTCCTACGAGCAGTACTTC. This gives the protein CASSLDRVSYEQYF.

This chain joins TRBV27 and TRBJ2-7, with 8 bases aligning to TRBD1. Germline-derived CDR1 and CDR2 are MNHEY and SMNVEV (reference sequence). This CDR3 contains 18 residues. Trimming took 8 bases from V and 3 from J; bases not matched to a gene: 21. The CDR3 DNA is TGTGCCAGCTCCAGTAGCCCCATGGGACAGGCAATCAGCTACGAGCAGTACTTC. Translation gives CASSSSPMGQAISYEQYF.

This sequence joins TRBV11-2 and TRBJ2-1, with 7 bases lining up with TRBD2. The CDR3 totals 15 residues. After removal of 3 bases from V and 9 bases from J, the junction contained 11 bases not matched to a gene. Per the germline V gene, CDR1 is SGHAT and CDR2 is FQNNGV. The CDR3 loop reads CASSFRSGSGSEQFF. The CDR3 DNA is TGTGCCAGCAGCTTCCGTAGCGGGTCCGGGAGTGAGCAGTTCTTC.